This T cell receptor beta chain was recovered during a study of breast tumors, draining lymph nodes, adjacent tissues. Axillary draining lymph nodes of breast cancer patients supplied the node samples. Regarding the study as a whole: Data only fit, rather than demonstrated, lymph node origin of most tumor T cells. Tumor repertoires ranked between lymph nodes and nontumor tissue in diversity, with V and J gene preferences. Findings are consistent with lymph node origin and intratumoral expansion of most tumor T cells. Luminal-like breast cancer showed significantly higher tumor–nontumor repertoire similarity than basal-like.

Concerning this clonotype: Its antigen remains unidentified. Because it lacks the conserved phenylalanine or tryptophan at the end, this CDR3 is likely a read error. No DNA is shown, since the ends of the CDR3 on it are uncertain; the CDR3 is the one TCRdb lists.

TCRdb itself ran the multiplex PCR reads through MiXCR, one entry per CDR3 protein. The sample carries about 180,000 distinct CDR3 sequences, about 33% recorded once. CDR1 and CDR2 (germline): SNHLY, FYNNEI. Inclusive of both ends, the CDR3 amounts to 11 amino acids. Input material: axillary lymph node tissue. The chain couples TRBV2 to TRBJ2-2. The TCR was taken from a female donor with breast cancer. Some clones in this sample may be carry-over from other donors' samples. The CDR3 sequence is CASSAAGGLIS.